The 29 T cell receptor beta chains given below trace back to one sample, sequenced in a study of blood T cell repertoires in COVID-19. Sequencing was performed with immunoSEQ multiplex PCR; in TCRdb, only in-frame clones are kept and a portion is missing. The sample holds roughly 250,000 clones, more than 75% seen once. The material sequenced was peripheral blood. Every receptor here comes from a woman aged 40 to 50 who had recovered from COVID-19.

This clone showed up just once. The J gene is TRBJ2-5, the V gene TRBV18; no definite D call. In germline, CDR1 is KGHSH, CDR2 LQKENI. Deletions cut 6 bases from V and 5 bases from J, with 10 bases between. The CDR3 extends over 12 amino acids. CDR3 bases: TGTGCCAGCTCGCGTTATTCTGAGACCCAGTACTTC. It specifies CASSRYSETQYF. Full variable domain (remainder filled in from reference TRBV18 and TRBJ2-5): NAGVMQNPRHLVRRRGQEARLRCSPMKGHSHVYWYRQLPEEGLKFMVYLQKENIIDESGMPKERFSAEFPKEGPSILRIQQVVRGDSAAYFCASSRYSETQYFGPGTRLLVL.

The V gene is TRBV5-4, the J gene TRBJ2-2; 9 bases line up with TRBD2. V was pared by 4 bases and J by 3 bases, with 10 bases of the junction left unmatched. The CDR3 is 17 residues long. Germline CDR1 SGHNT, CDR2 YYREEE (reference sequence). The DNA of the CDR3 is TGTGCCAGCAGCCCCGGGGGTAGCGGGAGCGACACCGGGGAGCTGTTTTTT. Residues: CASSPGGSGSDTGELFF.

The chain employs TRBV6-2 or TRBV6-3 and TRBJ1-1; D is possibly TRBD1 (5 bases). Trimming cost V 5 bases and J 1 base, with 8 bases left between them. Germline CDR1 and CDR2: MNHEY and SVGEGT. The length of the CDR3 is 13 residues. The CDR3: CASSRRGNTEAFF. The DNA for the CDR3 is TGTGCCAGCAGTAGAAGGGGGAACACTGAAGCTTTCTTT.

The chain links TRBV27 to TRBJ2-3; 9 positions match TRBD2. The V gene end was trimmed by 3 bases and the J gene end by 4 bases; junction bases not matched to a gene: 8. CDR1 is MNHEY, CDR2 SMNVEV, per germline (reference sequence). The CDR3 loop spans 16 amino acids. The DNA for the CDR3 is TGTGCCAGCAGTTTGGGAGCGGGAGGTATCCCAGATACGCAGTATTTT. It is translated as CASSLGAGGIPDTQYF.

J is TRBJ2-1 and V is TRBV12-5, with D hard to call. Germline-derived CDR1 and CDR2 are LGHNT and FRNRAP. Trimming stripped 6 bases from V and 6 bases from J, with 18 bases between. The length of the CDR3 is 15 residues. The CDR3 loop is CASGPPNTWANEQFF. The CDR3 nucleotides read TGTGCTAGTGGCCCACCCAATACTTGGGCCAATGAGCAGTTCTTC.

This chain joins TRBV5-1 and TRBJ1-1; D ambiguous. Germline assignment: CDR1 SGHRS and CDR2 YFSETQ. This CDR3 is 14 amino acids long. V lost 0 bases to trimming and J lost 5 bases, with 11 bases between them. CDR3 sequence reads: CASSLGWGATEAFF. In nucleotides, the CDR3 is TGCGCCAGCAGCTTGGGGTGGGGAGCGACTGAAGCTTTCTTT.

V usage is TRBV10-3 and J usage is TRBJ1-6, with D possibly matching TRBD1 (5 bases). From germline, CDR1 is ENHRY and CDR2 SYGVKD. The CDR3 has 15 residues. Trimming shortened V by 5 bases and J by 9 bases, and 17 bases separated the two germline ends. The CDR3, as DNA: TGTGCCATCAGTCAATCAGGCCCTCAGGGTTCACCCCTCCACTTT. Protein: CAISQSGPQGSPLHF.

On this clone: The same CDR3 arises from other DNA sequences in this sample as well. CDR3 coding DNA: TGTGCCAGCAGTTTAAGAGGAGAGCAGTACTTC. Protein sequence: CASSLRGEQYF. This chain connects TRBV27 to TRBJ2-7; D not certain. Germline assignment: CDR1 MNHEY and CDR2 SMNVEV (reference sequence). Deletions cut 2 bases from V and 7 bases from J, with 6 bases between. The length of the CDR3 is 11 residues.

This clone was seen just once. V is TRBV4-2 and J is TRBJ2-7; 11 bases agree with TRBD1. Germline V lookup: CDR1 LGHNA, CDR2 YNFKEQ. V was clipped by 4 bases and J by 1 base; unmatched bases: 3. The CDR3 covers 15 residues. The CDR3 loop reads CASSRGQGGSYEQYF. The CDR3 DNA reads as TGTGCCAGCAGCCGGGGACAGGGGGGATCCTACGAGCAGTACTTC.

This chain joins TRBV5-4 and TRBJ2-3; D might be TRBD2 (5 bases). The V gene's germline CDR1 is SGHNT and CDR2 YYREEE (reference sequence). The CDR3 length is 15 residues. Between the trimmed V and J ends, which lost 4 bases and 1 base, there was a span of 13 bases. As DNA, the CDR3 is TGTGCCAGCAGCCCGGGCTACGGGGGCACAGATACGCAGTATTTT. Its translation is CASSPGYGGTDTQYF.

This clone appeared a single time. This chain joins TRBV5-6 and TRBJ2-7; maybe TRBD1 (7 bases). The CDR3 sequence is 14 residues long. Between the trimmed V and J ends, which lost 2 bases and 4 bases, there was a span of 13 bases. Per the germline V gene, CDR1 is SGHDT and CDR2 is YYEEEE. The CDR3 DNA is TGTGCCAGCAGCTTTGGGCAGGGGGGTTACGAGCAGTACTTC. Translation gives CASSFGQGGYEQYF.

This CDR3 is CASSLEAGRYGYTF. The DNA of the CDR3 is TGTGCCAGCAGCTTGGAGGCAGGGAGGTATGGCTACACCTTC. The chain couples TRBV5-6 to TRBJ1-2; maybe TRBD1 (5 bases). The CDR3 spans 14 residues. Per germline, CDR1 SGHDT and CDR2 YYEEEE. Between the trimmed V and J ends, which lost 0 bases and 5 bases, there was a span of 11 bases.

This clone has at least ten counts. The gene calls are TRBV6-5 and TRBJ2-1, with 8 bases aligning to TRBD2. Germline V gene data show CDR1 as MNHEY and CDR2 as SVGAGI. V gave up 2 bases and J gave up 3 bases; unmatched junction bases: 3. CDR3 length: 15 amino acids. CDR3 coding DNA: TGTGCCAGCAGTTACGAGGGACTAGACTACAATGAGCAGTTCTTC. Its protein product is CASSYEGLDYNEQFF.

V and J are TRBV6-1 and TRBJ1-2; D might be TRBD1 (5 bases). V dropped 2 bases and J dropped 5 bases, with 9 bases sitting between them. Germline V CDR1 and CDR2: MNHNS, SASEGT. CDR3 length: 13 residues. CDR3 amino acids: CASSETGRYGYTF. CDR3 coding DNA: TGTGCCAGCAGTGAAACAGGACGGTATGGCTACACCTTC.

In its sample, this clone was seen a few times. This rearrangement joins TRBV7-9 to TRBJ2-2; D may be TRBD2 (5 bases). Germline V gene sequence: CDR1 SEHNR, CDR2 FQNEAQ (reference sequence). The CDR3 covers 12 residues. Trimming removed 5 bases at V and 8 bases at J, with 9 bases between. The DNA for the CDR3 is TGTGCCAGCAGCCCCCGAGGGGGGGAGCTGTTTTTT. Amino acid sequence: CASSPRGGELFF.

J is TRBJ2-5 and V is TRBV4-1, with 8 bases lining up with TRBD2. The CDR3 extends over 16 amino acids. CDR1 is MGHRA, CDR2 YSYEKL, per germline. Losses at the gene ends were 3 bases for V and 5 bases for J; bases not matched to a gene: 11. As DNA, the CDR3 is TGCGCCAGCAGCCAGTCGGCCCTAGCGGGTCGGGAGACCCAGTACTTC. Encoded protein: CASSQSALAGRETQYF.

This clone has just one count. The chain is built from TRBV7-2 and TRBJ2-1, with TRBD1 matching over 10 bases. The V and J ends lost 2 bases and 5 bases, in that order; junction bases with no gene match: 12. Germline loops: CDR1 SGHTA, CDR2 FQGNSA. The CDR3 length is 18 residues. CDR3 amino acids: CASSLRRPGQGGDNEQFF. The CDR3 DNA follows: TGTGCCAGCAGCTTAAGACGCCCCGGACAGGGGGGGGACAATGAGCAGTTCTTC.

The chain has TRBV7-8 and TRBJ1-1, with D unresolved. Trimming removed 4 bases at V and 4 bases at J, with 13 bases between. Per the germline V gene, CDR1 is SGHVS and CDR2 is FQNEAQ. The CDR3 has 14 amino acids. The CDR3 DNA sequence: TGTGCCAGCAGCTCAGATCCGGGTCCCACTGAAGCTTTCTTT. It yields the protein CASSSDPGPTEAFF.

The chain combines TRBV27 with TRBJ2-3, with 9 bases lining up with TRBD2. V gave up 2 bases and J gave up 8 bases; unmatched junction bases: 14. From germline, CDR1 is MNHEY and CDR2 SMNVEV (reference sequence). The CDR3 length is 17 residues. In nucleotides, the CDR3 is TGTGCCAGCAGTTTACCCGGACTAGCGCCGGGGGGGGCTACGCAGTATTTT. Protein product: CASSLPGLAPGGATQYF.

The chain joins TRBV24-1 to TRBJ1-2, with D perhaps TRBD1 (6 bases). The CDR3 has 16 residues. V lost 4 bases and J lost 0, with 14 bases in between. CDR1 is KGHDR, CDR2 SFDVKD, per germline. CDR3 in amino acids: CATSDPQGPSNYGYTF. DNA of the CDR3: TGTGCCACCAGTGACCCACAGGGCCCCTCTAACTATGGCTACACCTTC.

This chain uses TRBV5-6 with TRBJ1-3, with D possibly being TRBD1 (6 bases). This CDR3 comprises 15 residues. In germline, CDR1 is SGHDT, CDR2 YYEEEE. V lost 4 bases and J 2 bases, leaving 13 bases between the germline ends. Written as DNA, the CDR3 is TGTGCCAGCAGCCTGCCGACAGGAGCTGGAAACACCATATATTTT. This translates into CASSLPTGAGNTIYF.

CDR3 amino acids: CASSPPGQGLGYTF. The CDR3 DNA is TGCGCCAGCAGCCCCCCGGGACAGGGGCTAGGCTACACCTTC. This chain connects TRBV4-1 to TRBJ1-2, with 10 bases that match TRBD1. Germline V lookup: CDR1 MGHRA, CDR2 YSYEKL. V shed 4 bases, J shed 8 bases, and the junction held 7 bases outside the gene matches. This CDR3 comprises 14 residues.

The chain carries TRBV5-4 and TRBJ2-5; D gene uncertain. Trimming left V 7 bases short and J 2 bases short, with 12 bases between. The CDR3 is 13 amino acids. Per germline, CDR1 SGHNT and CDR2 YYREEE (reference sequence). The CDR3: CASAAEPQETQYF. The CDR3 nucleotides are TGTGCCAGCGCGGCGGAGCCTCAAGAGACCCAGTACTTC.

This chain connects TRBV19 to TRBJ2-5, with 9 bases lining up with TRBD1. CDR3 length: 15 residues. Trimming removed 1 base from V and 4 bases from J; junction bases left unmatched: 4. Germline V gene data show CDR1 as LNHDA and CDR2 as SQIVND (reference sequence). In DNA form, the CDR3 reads TGTGCCAGTAGTATAGGGGGGACAGGGCGAGAGACCCAGTACTTC. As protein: CASSIGGTGRETQYF.

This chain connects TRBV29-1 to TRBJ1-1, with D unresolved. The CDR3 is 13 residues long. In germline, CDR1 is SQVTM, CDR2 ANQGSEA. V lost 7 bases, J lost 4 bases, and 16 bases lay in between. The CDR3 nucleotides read TGCAGCGCCTTCGGACTCCAGACCACTGAAGCTTTCTTT. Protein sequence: CSAFGLQTTEAFF.

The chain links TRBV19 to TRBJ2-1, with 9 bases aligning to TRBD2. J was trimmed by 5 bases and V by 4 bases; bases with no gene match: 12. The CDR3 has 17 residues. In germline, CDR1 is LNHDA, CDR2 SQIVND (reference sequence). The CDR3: CASSTFSGSPFDNEQFF. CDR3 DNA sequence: TGTGCCAGTAGTACCTTTAGCGGGAGCCCCTTCGACAATGAGCAGTTCTTC.

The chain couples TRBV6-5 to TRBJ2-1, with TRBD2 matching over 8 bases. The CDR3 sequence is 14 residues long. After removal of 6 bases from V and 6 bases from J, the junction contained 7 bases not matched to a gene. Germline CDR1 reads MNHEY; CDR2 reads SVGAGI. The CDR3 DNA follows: TGTGCCAGCAGCAGCGGGAGCCGAGCCAATGAGCAGTTCTTC. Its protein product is CASSSGSRANEQFF.

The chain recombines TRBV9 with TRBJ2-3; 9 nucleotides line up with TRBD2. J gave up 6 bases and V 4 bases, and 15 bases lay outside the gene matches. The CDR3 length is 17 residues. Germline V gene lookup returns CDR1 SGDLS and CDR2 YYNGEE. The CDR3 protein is CASSPAPRGGRGDTQYF. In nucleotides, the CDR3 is TGTGCCAGCAGCCCCGCTCCCCGTGGCGGGAGGGGGGATACGCAGTATTTT.

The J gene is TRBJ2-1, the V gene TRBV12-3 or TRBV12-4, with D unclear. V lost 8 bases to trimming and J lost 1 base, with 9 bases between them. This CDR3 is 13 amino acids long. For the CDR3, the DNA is TGTGCCAGCCTACGAGCGTCCTACAATGAGCAGTTCTTC. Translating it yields CASLRASYNEQFF.